A selection of T cell receptor beta chains follows, all from one sample in a study of T cell changes during pregnancy in multiple sclerosis. Using immunoSEQ multiplex PCR, the repertoire was profiled, and TCRdb retains in-frame clones only, with some absent. The sample lists 22,000 or so clones, 85% to 95% occurring once. The sample in question was CD8+ T cells from peripheral blood mononuclear cells, obtained in the third trimester of pregnancy. These receptors originate from a female donor with multiple sclerosis, enrolled in a pregnancy study. The conserved cysteine and the conserved F or W are not part of the CDR3 here. Only some rows state a clone size, as once, few, many or a class for expanded clones.

V	size	J	length	CDR3
TRBV13	-	TRBJ2-1	15	ASSINRLAGNSNEQF
TRBV7-7	-	TRBJ2-2	11	ASSLGDTGELF
TRBV13	-	TRBJ2-2	12	ASTPTGPPGELF
TRBV11-2	-	TRBJ2-7	12	ASSLDWDSYEQY
TRBV27	-	TRBJ2-7	13	ASSFSRFLSYEQY
TRBV18	-	TRBJ1-1	13	ASSADREIVTGAF
TRBV15	-	TRBJ2-7	13	ATSRRQGPLDEQY
TRBV10-1	-	TRBJ2-7	10	ASSMTRNEQY
TRBV7-2	-	TRBJ2-1	10	ASSQSSNEQF
TRBV6-5	once	TRBJ2-7	13	ASSTPTGGPHEQY
TRBV7-9	once	TRBJ2-1	10	ASSGIINEQF
TRBV7-2	-	TRBJ2-3	13	ASSISDRVTDTQY